This is a list of T cell receptor beta chains from one sample in a study of molecular identifiers for immune sequencing clone quantification. TCRdb ran MiXCR on the PCR reads and lists one entry per CDR3 protein. This table has approximately 9,400 distinct CDR3 sequences, 20% to 25% appearing once. Sequencing input: naive CD8+ T cells from blood, with Jurkat cell RNA spiked in. All receptors come from a human donor in good health. Some libraries in this study had Jurkat cell RNA spiked in. Each CDR3 is given with its conserved first and last residue. Fields, in order: V gene, CDR3 length, clone size, D gene, J gene, CDR3 protein, CDR3 DNA. The D gene is left open where the match is weak. Clone size is stated in some rows and not others, as once, few, many or a class when expanded.

v_gene: TRBV6-1
len: 21
abundance: many
d_gene: TRBD2
j_gene: TRBJ2-7
CDR3aa: CASSEDSHWREVFASSYEQYF
CDR3nt: TGTGCCAGCAGTGAGGACTCCCATTGGCGGGAGGTATTCGCCAGCTCCTACGAGCAGTACTTC

v_gene: TRBV29-1
len: 13
abundance: many
d_gene: TRBD2
j_gene: TRBJ2-2
CDR3aa: CSVVAGNTGELFF
CDR3nt: TGCAGCGTTGTAGCGGGGAACACCGGGGAGCTGTTTTTT

v_gene: TRBV12-5
len: 14
abundance: -
d_gene: -
j_gene: TRBJ1-1
CDR3aa: CASGRDMIYTEAFF
CDR3nt: TGTGCTAGTGGTAGGGACATGATTTACACTGAAGCTTTCTTT

v_gene: TRBV9
len: 15
abundance: -
d_gene: TRBD1
j_gene: TRBJ2-4
CDR3aa: CASSEWGQGSNIQYF
CDR3nt: TGTGCCAGCAGCGAATGGGGACAGGGGAGCAACATTCAGTACTTC

v_gene: TRBV28
len: 13
abundance: medium-sized
d_gene: TRBD1
j_gene: TRBJ2-7
CDR3aa: CASLGQGAYEQYF
CDR3nt: TGTGCCAGCCTTGGACAGGGAGCCTACGAGCAGTACTTC

v_gene: TRBV29-1
len: 12
abundance: few
d_gene: -
j_gene: TRBJ2-7
CDR3aa: CSVTPGTYEQYF
CDR3nt: TGCAGCGTTACTCCGGGAACCTACGAGCAGTACTTC

v_gene: TRBV7-8
len: 13
abundance: many
d_gene: TRBD1
j_gene: TRBJ2-7
CDR3aa: CASSKLGQYEQYF
CDR3nt: TGTGCCAGCAGCAAATTGGGACAGTACGAGCAGTACTTC

v_gene: TRBV6-2/TRBV6-3
len: 13
abundance: -
d_gene: -
j_gene: TRBJ2-1
CDR3aa: CASNSGYYNEQFF
CDR3nt: TGTGCCAGCAACAGCGGATATTACAATGAGCAGTTCTTC

v_gene: TRBV6-5
len: 15
abundance: medium-sized
d_gene: -
j_gene: TRBJ2-5
CDR3aa: CASSAPVRAGETQYF
CDR3nt: TGTGCCAGCAGCGCCCCGGTCAGGGCGGGGGAGACCCAGTACTTC

v_gene: TRBV29-1
len: 15
abundance: medium-sized
d_gene: -
j_gene: TRBJ2-1
CDR3aa: CSVRDPSSSYNEQFF
CDR3nt: TGCAGCGTTAGGGACCCCTCTAGCTCCTACAATGAGCAGTTCTTC

v_gene: TRBV7-9
len: 15
abundance: once
d_gene: TRBD2
j_gene: TRBJ2-3
CDR3aa: CASSPRLAATDTQYF
CDR3nt: TGTGCCAGCAGCCCTCGCCTAGCGGCCACAGATACGCAGTATTTT

v_gene: TRBV2
len: 14
abundance: few
d_gene: TRBD1
j_gene: TRBJ2-7
CDR3aa: CASTSGTGVHEQYF
CDR3nt: TGTGCCAGCACTTCCGGGACAGGGGTCCACGAGCAGTACTTC

v_gene: TRBV10-3
len: 15
abundance: many
d_gene: -
j_gene: TRBJ1-1
CDR3aa: CAISEQAGMNTEAFF
CDR3nt: TGTGCCATCAGTGAGCAGGCAGGAATGAACACTGAAGCTTTCTTT

v_gene: TRBV6-5
len: 18
abundance: -
d_gene: TRBD2
j_gene: TRBJ2-7
CDR3aa: CASSEEPWTSGGHYEQYF
CDR3nt: TGTGCCAGCAGTGAGGAACCTTGGACTAGCGGGGGGCACTACGAGCAGTACTTC

v_gene: TRBV5-1
len: 12
abundance: medium-sized
d_gene: -
j_gene: TRBJ2-1
CDR3aa: CASSLVAGEQFF
CDR3nt: TGCGCCAGCAGCTTGGTAGCCGGTGAGCAGTTCTTC

v_gene: TRBV19
len: 14
abundance: medium-sized
d_gene: -
j_gene: TRBJ2-1
CDR3aa: CASSWGSASNEQFF
CDR3nt: TGTGCCAGTAGTTGGGGGTCTGCGTCGAATGAGCAGTTCTTC

v_gene: TRBV6-5
len: 14
abundance: -
d_gene: -
j_gene: TRBJ2-3
CDR3aa: CASSSELHTDTQYF
CDR3nt: TGTGCCAGCAGTTCTGAGTTGCACACAGATACGCAGTATTTT

v_gene: TRBV30
len: 14
abundance: medium-sized
d_gene: TRBD1
j_gene: TRBJ2-7
CDR3aa: CAWSDGTASYEQYF
CDR3nt: TGTGCCTGGAGCGACGGGACAGCGTCCTACGAGCAGTACTTC

v_gene: TRBV11-2
len: 18
abundance: medium-sized
d_gene: TRBD2
j_gene: TRBJ2-5
CDR3aa: CASSSPTSGNLYQETQYF
CDR3nt: TGTGCCAGCAGCTCCCCGACTAGCGGGAACCTCTACCAAGAGACCCAGTACTTC

v_gene: TRBV28
len: 18
abundance: -
d_gene: TRBD1
j_gene: TRBJ2-7
CDR3aa: CASSLGTAASMGYYEQYF
CDR3nt: TGTGCCAGCAGCCTCGGGACAGCCGCGAGCATGGGCTACTACGAGCAGTACTTC

v_gene: TRBV4-1
len: 14
abundance: medium-sized
d_gene: -
j_gene: TRBJ2-5
CDR3aa: CASSQEQSQETQYF
CDR3nt: TGCGCCAGCAGCCAAGAACAGTCCCAGGAGACCCAGTACTTC

v_gene: TRBV7-9
len: 13
abundance: many
d_gene: -
j_gene: TRBJ2-7
CDR3aa: CASSLAGAYEQYF
CDR3nt: TGTGCCAGCAGCTTGGCAGGGGCCTACGAGCAGTACTTC

v_gene: TRBV4-3
len: 13
abundance: many
d_gene: -
j_gene: TRBJ2-7
CDR3aa: CASSQEETYEQYF
CDR3nt: TGCGCCAGCAGCCAAGAGGAGACCTACGAGCAGTACTTC

v_gene: TRBV4-1
len: 13
abundance: medium-sized
d_gene: TRBD1
j_gene: TRBJ2-7
CDR3aa: CASSQDSGTGQYF
CDR3nt: TGCGCCAGCAGCCAAGATTCCGGGACAGGGCAATACTTC

v_gene: TRBV5-4
len: 12
abundance: -
d_gene: -
j_gene: TRBJ2-2
CDR3aa: CASLGPTGELFF
CDR3nt: TGTGCCAGCTTAGGACCAACCGGGGAGCTGTTTTTT

v_gene: TRBV12-3/TRBV12-4
len: 18
abundance: medium-sized
d_gene: -
j_gene: TRBJ2-3
CDR3aa: CASSLGLRTDLVADTQYF
CDR3nt: TGTGCCAGCAGTTTAGGGCTACGGACGGATCTCGTCGCAGATACGCAGTATTTT

v_gene: TRBV5-1
len: 15
abundance: medium-sized
d_gene: -
j_gene: TRBJ1-1
CDR3aa: CASSLVGGSGTEAFF
CDR3nt: TGCGCCAGCAGCTTGGTGGGGGGCTCGGGCACTGAAGCTTTCTTT

v_gene: TRBV5-6
len: 14
abundance: many
d_gene: -
j_gene: TRBJ2-7
CDR3aa: CASSPGHRYYEQYF
CDR3nt: TGTGCCAGCAGCCCCGGACACCGTTACTACGAGCAGTACTTC

v_gene: TRBV5-1
len: 13
abundance: medium-sized
d_gene: -
j_gene: TRBJ2-5
CDR3aa: CASRQTGIETQYF
CDR3nt: TGCGCCAGCAGACAAACAGGGATAGAGACCCAGTACTTC

v_gene: TRBV12-3/TRBV12-4
len: 14
abundance: medium-sized
d_gene: TRBD2
j_gene: TRBJ2-3
CDR3aa: CASKLAGAADTQYF
CDR3nt: TGTGCCAGCAAACTAGCGGGAGCGGCAGATACGCAGTATTTT

v_gene: TRBV6-5
len: 14
abundance: few
d_gene: TRBD2
j_gene: TRBJ2-1
CDR3aa: CATSLAGGYNEQFF
CDR3nt: TGTGCCACCTCACTAGCGGGAGGGTACAATGAGCAGTTCTTC

v_gene: TRBV19
len: 12
abundance: -
d_gene: -
j_gene: TRBJ2-7
CDR3aa: CASKDDGYEQYF
CDR3nt: TGTGCCAGTAAAGACGATGGGTACGAGCAGTACTTC

v_gene: TRBV7-9
len: 17
abundance: -
d_gene: TRBD2
j_gene: TRBJ2-3
CDR3aa: CASSLGTSGGATDTQYF
CDR3nt: TGTGCCAGCAGCTTAGGGACTAGCGGGGGGGCCACAGATACGCAGTATTTT

v_gene: TRBV5-5
len: 14
abundance: medium-sized
d_gene: TRBD1
j_gene: TRBJ1-5
CDR3aa: CASSAGQGVQPQHF
CDR3nt: TGTGCCAGCAGCGCGGGACAGGGAGTTCAGCCCCAGCATTTT

v_gene: TRBV7-9
len: 13
abundance: -
d_gene: TRBD2
j_gene: TRBJ2-1
CDR3aa: CATFLAGFGEQFF
CDR3nt: TGTGCCACCTTTCTAGCGGGATTTGGTGAGCAGTTCTTC

v_gene: TRBV9
len: 15
abundance: medium-sized
d_gene: -
j_gene: TRBJ1-2
CDR3aa: CASRNGGVANYGYTF
CDR3nt: TGTGCCAGCCGCAACGGAGGGGTAGCTAACTATGGCTACACCTTC

v_gene: TRBV3-1
len: 19
abundance: -
d_gene: TRBD2
j_gene: TRBJ2-7
CDR3aa: CASSRLGTSGTTGSYEQYF
CDR3nt: TGTGCCAGCAGCCGCCTCGGGACTAGCGGGACCACTGGCTCCTACGAGCAGTACTTC

v_gene: TRBV4-3
len: 13
abundance: medium-sized
d_gene: -
j_gene: TRBJ2-3
CDR3aa: CASSQDWSDTQYF
CDR3nt: TGCGCCAGCAGCCAAGATTGGTCAGATACGCAGTATTTT

v_gene: TRBV27
len: 16
abundance: few
d_gene: -
j_gene: TRBJ2-6
CDR3aa: CASSSGGGAGANVLTF
CDR3nt: TGTGCCAGCAGTTCAGGGGGGGGCGCTGGGGCCAACGTCCTGACTTTC

v_gene: TRBV7-9
len: 15
abundance: few
d_gene: -
j_gene: TRBJ2-1
CDR3aa: CASSPKPQLGDEQFF
CDR3nt: TGTGCCAGCAGCCCCAAACCCCAACTAGGGGATGAGCAGTTCTTC

v_gene: TRBV2
len: 16
abundance: few
d_gene: TRBD1
j_gene: TRBJ2-5
CDR3aa: CASYYWDSKMQETQYF
CDR3nt: TGTGCCAGCTACTATTGGGACAGCAAAATGCAAGAGACCCAGTACTTC

v_gene: TRBV5-1
len: 16
abundance: few
d_gene: TRBD2
j_gene: TRBJ2-5
CDR3aa: CASSSLAGAIQETQYF
CDR3nt: TGCGCCAGCAGCTCTCTAGCGGGGGCCATTCAAGAGACCCAGTACTTC

v_gene: TRBV20-1
len: 14
abundance: medium-sized
d_gene: TRBD2
j_gene: TRBJ2-4
CDR3aa: CSAFSETSDNIQYF
CDR3nt: TGCAGTGCCTTCTCCGAGACTAGCGATAACATTCAGTACTTC

v_gene: TRBV6-5
len: 16
abundance: few
d_gene: TRBD2
j_gene: TRBJ2-2
CDR3aa: CASSYGPAGEAGELFF
CDR3nt: TGTGCCAGCAGTTACGGCCCAGCGGGAGAGGCCGGGGAGCTGTTTTTT

v_gene: TRBV4-3
len: 17
abundance: medium-sized
d_gene: TRBD1
j_gene: TRBJ2-3
CDR3aa: CASSQGGTGRYTDTQYF
CDR3nt: TGCGCCAGCAGCCAAGGAGGGACAGGGCGATACACAGATACGCAGTATTTT

v_gene: TRBV9
len: 15
abundance: many
d_gene: -
j_gene: TRBJ2-1
CDR3aa: CASSVAGLTHNEQFF
CDR3nt: TGTGCCAGCAGCGTAGCGGGGTTGACCCACAATGAGCAGTTCTTC

v_gene: TRBV13
len: 14
abundance: medium-sized
d_gene: -
j_gene: TRBJ2-7
CDR3aa: CASSFLAAGSEQYF
CDR3nt: TGTGCCAGCAGCTTCCTCGCCGCGGGTAGCGAGCAGTACTTC

v_gene: TRBV3-1
len: 20
abundance: many
d_gene: -
j_gene: TRBJ1-1
CDR3aa: CASSQDWAGRGGLTGPEAFF
CDR3nt: TGTGCCAGCAGCCAAGATTGGGCAGGGCGCGGCGGACTTACGGGGCCTGAAGCTTTCTTT

v_gene: TRBV29-1
len: 17
abundance: medium-sized
d_gene: -
j_gene: TRBJ2-3
CDR3aa: CSVETPRWGGGPDTQYF
CDR3nt: TGCAGCGTTGAAACCCCCCGATGGGGGGGGGGCCCAGATACGCAGTATTTT

v_gene: TRBV15
len: 14
abundance: medium-sized
d_gene: -
j_gene: TRBJ2-3
CDR3aa: CATTRPGESDTQYF
CDR3nt: TGTGCCACCACCCGTCCGGGGGAGTCGGATACGCAGTATTTT

v_gene: TRBV6-5
len: 13
abundance: many
d_gene: -
j_gene: TRBJ1-5
CDR3aa: CASSRGPNQPQHF
CDR3nt: TGTGCCAGCAGTCGCGGGCCCAATCAGCCCCAGCATTTT

v_gene: TRBV7-8
len: 13
abundance: -
d_gene: TRBD1
j_gene: TRBJ1-2
CDR3aa: CASSAQGDYGYTF
CDR3nt: TGTGCCAGCAGCGCACAGGGGGACTATGGCTACACCTTC

v_gene: TRBV4-3
len: 15
abundance: many
d_gene: -
j_gene: TRBJ1-1
CDR3aa: CASSPGQTMNTEAFF
CDR3nt: TGCGCCAGCAGCCCAGGACAGACCATGAACACTGAAGCTTTCTTT

v_gene: TRBV6-2/TRBV6-3
len: 20
abundance: -
d_gene: TRBD1
j_gene: TRBJ1-1
CDR3aa: CASSYSSRPFGTGAVTEAFF
CDR3nt: TGCGCCAGCAGTTACTCGTCCCGTCCGTTCGGGACAGGGGCGGTGACTGAAGCTTTCTTT

v_gene: TRBV5-8
len: 14
abundance: medium-sized
d_gene: TRBD1
j_gene: TRBJ1-1
CDR3aa: CASSLGPGGTEAFF
CDR3nt: TGTGCCAGCAGCTTGGGACCAGGGGGCACTGAAGCTTTCTTT

v_gene: TRBV23-1
len: 17
abundance: many
d_gene: TRBD2
j_gene: TRBJ2-1
CDR3aa: CASSQSRLAGGYNEQFF
CDR3nt: TGCGCCAGCAGTCAATCGCGGCTAGCGGGGGGATACAATGAGCAGTTCTTC

v_gene: TRBV9
len: 15
abundance: -
d_gene: -
j_gene: TRBJ1-2
CDR3aa: CANSVKITLYYDYTF
CDR3nt: TGTGCCAACAGCGTAAAAATTACACTTTATTATGACTACACCTTC

v_gene: TRBV7-2
len: 14
abundance: medium-sized
d_gene: TRBD2
j_gene: TRBJ2-1
CDR3aa: CASNSGANYNEQFF
CDR3nt: TGTGCCAGCAACAGCGGGGCGAACTACAATGAGCAGTTCTTC

v_gene: TRBV6-5
len: 15
abundance: few
d_gene: -
j_gene: TRBJ1-2
CDR3aa: CASSYGTGTAYGYTF
CDR3nt: TGTGCCAGCAGTTACGGAACAGGGACCGCTTATGGCTACACCTTC

v_gene: TRBV4-3
len: 17
abundance: -
d_gene: -
j_gene: TRBJ1-2
CDR3aa: CASSQVFRDGRSYGYTF
CDR3nt: TGCGCCAGCAGCCAGGTTTTCCGGGACGGCCGATCGTATGGCTACACCTTC